Reported below is one TCR beta chain. The data derive from a study of T cell responses to AZD1222 COVID-19 vaccine. Overall study: Pooled together were second doses at about 4 or about 12 weeks.

The assay was immunoSEQ multiplex PCR, and TCRdb's table has in-frame clones only and misses some. Of approximately 92,000 clones in the sample, approximately 91% were seen once. The V gene's germline CDR1 is SGHRS and CDR2 YFSETQ. V dropped 3 bases and J dropped 3; count of bases not matched to a gene: 8. The CDR3 covers 16 residues. The clonotype comes from an adult in good health. This specimen was peripheral blood, taken on day 0 of AZD1222 vaccination. The chain combines TRBV5-1 with TRBJ1-1; 10 nucleotides align to TRBD1. The CDR3 sequence: CASSSGTGVVYTEAFF. CDR3 DNA sequence: TGCGCCAGCAGCTCCGGGACAGGGGTAGTTTACACTGAAGCTTTCTTT. Drawing the rest from reference TRBV5-1 and TRBJ1-1, the complete variable domain is KAGVTQTPRYLIKTRGQQVTLSCSPISGHRSVSWYQQTPGQGLQFLFEYFSETQRNKGNFPGRFSGRQFSNSRSEMNVSTLELGDSALYLCASSSGTGVVYTEAFFGQGTRLTVV.